This entry lists 20 T cell receptor beta chains sequenced from one sample in a study of OX40 agonist ivuxolimab in advanced cancers. The library relied on the immunoSEQ multiplex PCR assay. The table comes from immuneACCESS by way of TCRdb, which keeps in-frame sequences with V and J called. Part of the clones is missing from these tables; in studies checked, under half for an unresolved V gene and the rest for unknown reasons. This sample holds tens of thousands of clones; 85% were observed only once. 16% of the sample lies in the top ten. The sequencing here drew on CD4+ or CD8+ T cells sorted from blood, taken in a trial of the OX40 agonist ivuxolimab. These TCRs come from an adult with an advanced solid tumor such as melanoma, head and neck, liver or kidney cancer.

This clone is deemed medium-sized. The chain links TRBV4-3 to TRBJ1-2; no firm D call. Trimming cost V 0 bases and J 2 bases, with 10 bases left between them. Germline values: CDR1 LGHNA, CDR2 YSLEER. The CDR3 is 15 residues long. CDR3 nucleotides: TGCGCCAGCAGCCAAGATAATGACCAAAACTATGGCTACACCTTC. Translation gives CASSQDNDQNYGYTF.

This chain connects TRBV7-2 to TRBJ2-2; 8 positions agree with TRBD2. Germline V gene lookup returns CDR1 SGHTA and CDR2 FQGNSA. V shed 1 base and J 5 bases; nucleotides not matched to a gene: 9. The CDR3 extends over 17 amino acids. CDR3 DNA sequence: TGTGCCAGCAGCTTAGAGGTTGCGACTAGCGTTACCGGGGAGCTGTTTTTT. It encodes CASSLEVATSVTGELFF.

The chain combines TRBV15 with TRBJ2-1; 8 nucleotides agree with TRBD1. Trimming took 1 base from V and 5 from J; bases not matched to a gene: 1. This CDR3 comprises 14 residues. Germline V lookup: CDR1 LNHNV, CDR2 YYDKDF (reference sequence). The CDR3: CATSRGTGNNEQFF. CDR3 nucleotides: TGTGCCACCAGCAGAGGGACAGGGAACAATGAGCAGTTCTTC.

The genes are TRBV27 and TRBJ1-1; no firm D call. Germline V lookup: CDR1 MNHEY, CDR2 SMNVEV (reference sequence). Trimming left V 3 bases short and J 4 bases short, with 12 bases between. This CDR3 is built from 14 residues. CDR3: CASSFTAVSTEAFF. Written as DNA, the CDR3 is TGTGCCAGCAGTTTTACGGCAGTTAGCACTGAAGCTTTCTTT.

The gene calls are TRBV9 and TRBJ1-5, with unresolved D. CDR1 SGDLS and CDR2 YYNGEE come from the germline V gene. V lost 4 bases and J lost 2, with 16 bases in between. The length of the CDR3 is 16 residues. CDR3 nucleotide sequence: TGTGCCAGCAGCCCGCTGGGTGGTCCGGGCAATCAGCCCCAGCATTTT. Protein: CASSPLGGPGNQPQHF.

The rearrangement joins TRBV27 to TRBJ2-6, with unresolved D. The germline V and J ends were trimmed by 1 base and 1 base, with 5 bases remaining between them. The CDR3 has 15 residues. Germline V lookup: CDR1 MNHEY, CDR2 SMNVEV (reference sequence). In nucleotides, the CDR3 is TGTGCCAGCAGTTTATTGGCTTCTGGGGCCAACGTCCTGACTTTC. This sequence encodes CASSLLASGANVLTF.

The CDR3 DNA follows: TGTGCCAGCACCAACGGCGTATTCGGCTACACCTTC. Amino acid sequence: CASTNGVFGYTF. V is TRBV6-5 and J is TRBJ1-2, with D unclear. V was clipped by 7 bases and J by 8 bases, with 14 bases between them. Per germline, CDR1 MNHEY and CDR2 SVGAGI. This CDR3 spans 12 amino acids.

The chain is built from TRBV27 and TRBJ2-5; 8 nucleotides agree with TRBD2. The CDR3 consists of 11 residues. Germline trimming cut 10 bases from V and 5 bases from J; bases unmatched to any gene: 3. The germline V gene has CDR1 MNHEY and CDR2 SMNVEV (reference sequence). The CDR3 DNA sequence: TGTGCCACTAGACTAGCGGAGACCCAGTACTTC. It yields the protein CATRLAETQYF.

The chain carries TRBV5-4 and TRBJ1-3; D may be TRBD1 (6 bases). The CDR3 extends over 16 amino acids. Germline CDR1 is SGHNT and CDR2 is YYREEE (reference sequence). The V gene lost 3 bases and the J gene lost 0 bases, with 13 bases spanning the gap. CDR3 protein: CASSSDSLTSGNTIYF. In DNA, the CDR3 is TGTGCCAGCAGCTCGGACAGTCTCACCTCTGGAAACACCATATATTTT.

This chain joins TRBV14 and TRBJ2-7; D unclear. The CDR3 is 14 residues long. The V and J ends lost 0 bases and 2 bases respectively, with 8 bases between them. CDR1 and CDR2 from the germline V gene are SGHDN and FVKESK. The CDR3 DNA is TGTGCCAGCAGCCAAGAGGCCAGGCCCTACGAGCAGTACTTC. Translation: CASSQEARPYEQYF.

This chain connects TRBV7-2 to TRBJ2-7, with 13 bases matching TRBD2. Germline CDR1 reads SGHTA; CDR2 reads FQGNSA. After removal of 4 bases from V and 6 bases from J, the junction contained 3 bases not matched to a gene. CDR3 length: 14 residues. The CDR3 reads CASSSRTSGSEQYF. In nucleotides, the CDR3 is TGTGCCAGCAGCTCCCGGACTAGCGGGAGCGAGCAGTACTTC.

This chain connects TRBV6-5 to TRBJ2-2; D unclear. V lost 0 bases to trimming and J lost 4 bases, with 0 bases between them. The CDR3 has 12 amino acids. Germline lookup yields CDR1 MNHEY and CDR2 SVGAGI. CDR3 nucleotide sequence: TGTGCCAGCAGTTACTCCACCGGGGAGCTGTTTTTT. Translated: CASSYSTGELFF.

The J gene is TRBJ1-5, the V gene TRBV7-9, with 8 bases lining up with TRBD1. With V trimmed by 5 bases and J by 5 bases, 8 bases remained unmatched. The CDR3 is made up of 15 amino acids. CDR1 is SEHNR and CDR2 is FQNEAQ in the germline V gene (reference sequence). The CDR3 DNA follows: TGTGCCAGCAGCCCCGCAGGGGGCTGGGATCAGCCCCAGCATTTT. This translates into CASSPAGGWDQPQHF.

This clone was counted a few times. V gene TRBV6-5 combines with J gene TRBJ2-5; 7 bases line up with TRBD1. V was clipped by 0 bases and J by 5 bases; unmatched bases: 6. This CDR3 has 15 amino acids. The germline V gene has CDR1 MNHEY and CDR2 SVGAGI. The CDR3 sequence is CASSYSQGILETQYF. The CDR3 DNA follows: TGTGCCAGCAGTTACTCACAGGGGATTCTGGAGACCCAGTACTTC.

The rearrangement uses TRBV4-3 and TRBJ2-7; 10 bases match TRBD2. Germline V gives CDR1 LGHNA, CDR2 YSLEER. Unmatched junction bases numbered 9, after V lost 5 bases and J lost 5 bases. The CDR3 extends over 15 amino acids. For the CDR3, the DNA is TGCGCCAGCAGCTACGGGCTAGCGGGGGAAAACGAGCAGTACTTC. Amino acid sequence: CASSYGLAGENEQYF.

The CDR3 loop is CASSEYGKGLTNYGYTF. The CDR3 DNA reads as TGTGCCAGCAGTGAATATGGCAAGGGGCTAACTAACTATGGCTACACCTTC. The chain has TRBV25-1 and TRBJ1-2; D possibly corresponds to TRBD1 (5 bases). The ends were cut back, 0 bases at V and 0 bases at J, with 14 bases in the middle. This CDR3 region has 17 residues. In germline, CDR1 is MGHDK, CDR2 SYGVNS.

The chain links TRBV9 to TRBJ1-1, with TRBD1 as a possible D gene (5 bases). Trimming took off 2 bases at V and 6 bases at J, with 17 bases between the two ends. This CDR3 is 15 amino acids long. The germline gives CDR1 SGDLS, CDR2 YYNGEE. This CDR3 reads CASSVPPGGGPEAFF. The CDR3 DNA reads as TGTGCCAGCAGCGTCCCGCCCGGGGGTGGACCTGAAGCTTTCTTT.

This clone showed up just once. The chain employs TRBV2 and TRBJ2-7, with D possibly being TRBD1 (6 bases). V lost 1 base to trimming and J lost 4 bases, with 14 bases between them. The CDR3 covers 15 residues. The germline V gene encodes CDR1 SNHLY and CDR2 FYNNEI. DNA of the CDR3: TGTGCCAGCAGTGAAGGTGAGGGACAAATTTACGAGCAGTACTTC. It encodes CASSEGEGQIYEQYF.

This sequence joins TRBV9 and TRBJ1-5; TRBD1 might be the D (5 bases). This CDR3 has 15 residues. Trimming removed 0 bases from V and 4 bases from J, with 11 bases in between. Germline CDR1 reads SGDLS; CDR2 reads YYNGEE. CDR3 protein: CASSVDAGLNQPQHF. The CDR3 bases are TGTGCCAGCAGCGTAGATGCAGGGCTAAATCAGCCCCAGCATTTT.

In this sample, this clone turned up a few times. The junction departs from germline at one end; a sequencing error may be responsible. J is TRBJ2-2 and V is TRBV6-4; the D is unclear. The CDR3 covers 13 residues. Germline CDR1 and CDR2: MRHNA and SNTAGT. The CDR3 DNA follows: TGTGCCAGCAGTGACTCGAACTCCGGGGAGCTGTTTTTT. Protein product: CASSDSNSGELFF.